Each of the 5 T cell receptor beta chains below was sequenced from the same sample in a study of cytomegalovirus exposure and HLA in healthy donors. PCR involved 60 Vbeta and 13 Jbeta primers. Only in-frame clones appear in the TCRdb table, and some are missing; sequencing was by immunoSEQ multiplex PCR. Among 95,000 to 150,000 clones listed, about 62% were seen once. What was sequenced was PBMCs. The source of these receptors is a woman aged 40-49 years in good health and CMV-seropositive.

In its sample, this clone was seen a few times. The J gene is TRBJ1-5, the V gene TRBV2; 7 bases line up with TRBD1. This CDR3 region has 14 residues. Germline CDR1 is SNHLY and CDR2 is FYNNEI. Trimming took 8 bases from V and 7 from J; bases not matched to a gene: 11. In DNA, the CDR3 is TGTGCCAGCCGTAACCAGGGGGTTGGCCAGCCCCAGCATTTT. This codes for CASRNQGVGQPQHF. The full variable domain, with the rest looked up from reference TRBV2 and TRBJ1-5, is EPEVTQTPSHQVTQMGQEVILRCVPISNHLYFYWYRQILGQKVEFLVSFYNNEISEKSEIFDDQFSVERPDGSNFTLKIRSTKLEDSAMYFCASRNQGVGQPQHFGDGTRLSIL.

Only a few counts were recorded for this clone. The genes are TRBV5-1 and TRBJ2-1, with 9 nucleotides matching TRBD2. This CDR3 is built from 14 residues. V lost 2 bases, J lost 8 bases, and 5 bases stayed unmatched. Germline lookup yields CDR1 SGHRS and CDR2 YFSETQ. This chain's CDR3 is CASSFGSGSDEQFF. The CDR3 DNA reads TGCGCCAGCAGCTTCGGTAGCGGGAGTGATGAGCAGTTCTTC.

The rearrangement joins TRBV29-1 to TRBJ1-1; TRBD1 is a possible D gene (6 bases). Germline-derived CDR1 and CDR2 are SQVTM and ANQGSEA. V lost 6 bases and J 0 bases, leaving 14 bases between the germline ends. The CDR3 runs 14 residues. The CDR3 coding sequence is TGCAGCGTCGGAACAGGGAACATGAACACTGAAGCTTTCTTT. Protein product: CSVGTGNMNTEAFF.

The rearrangement uses TRBV11-2 and TRBJ2-5; D is perhaps TRBD2 (5 bases). The CDR3 length is 13 residues. V lost 5 bases and J 0 bases, leaving 7 bases between the germline ends. The germline gives CDR1 SGHAT, CDR2 FQNNGV. In DNA, the CDR3 is TGTGCCAGCAGCCCGGGGTACCAAGAGACCCAGTACTTC. It codes for CASSPGYQETQYF.

The CDR3 DNA sequence: TGTGCCAGCACCTCCCCGGGAGGGCCGGATGGGGGGCAGTTCTTC. This codes for CASTSPGGPDGGQFF. The J gene is TRBJ2-1, the V gene TRBV28, with TRBD2 matching 8 bases. The germline CDR1 and CDR2 sequences are MDHEN and SYDVKM. This CDR3 has 15 amino acids. After removal of 7 bases from V and 12 bases from J, the junction contained 17 bases not matched to a gene.